Shown below are 21 T cell receptor beta chains from a single sample sequenced in a study of CD8+ T cells in alopecia areata. RNA, once extracted, was reverse transcribed into cDNA for use as the sequencing template. Data came from immunoSEQ multiplex PCR; TCRdb stores just in-frame clones and leaves some out. The repertoire holds about 120,000 clones, with around 56% as singletons. Treatment indicated: oral pan-JAK inhibitor, 5-10 mg twice daily. This specimen consisted of CD4+ T cells sorted from blood, obtained at week 4, from a patient treated with tofacitinib. The source is a human donor with alopecia areata.

This chain uses TRBV30 with TRBJ2-7; 8 bases line up with TRBD1. Germline V gene sequence: CDR1 GTSNPN, CDR2 SVGIG (reference sequence). V shed 3 bases, J shed 4 bases, and the junction held 2 bases outside the gene matches. CDR3 length: 12 residues. In DNA form, the CDR3 reads TGTGCCTGGAGCCGGGACAGGTACGAGCAGTACTTC. It yields the protein CAWSRDRYEQYF.

V is TRBV5-5 and J is TRBJ1-2; D gene unclear. The germline CDR1 and CDR2 sequences are SGHKS and YYEKEE (reference sequence). This CDR3 has 14 amino acids. The V end lost 0 bases, the J end lost 6 bases, and 12 bases lay between the germline ends. DNA for the CDR3: TGTGCCAGCAGCTTGGGGTCCCCTTTGGATGGCTACACCTTC. The encoded protein is CASSLGSPLDGYTF.

This chain joins TRBV18 and TRBJ2-7; D remains ambiguous. The germline gives CDR1 KGHSH, CDR2 LQKENI. This CDR3 has 11 residues. V gave up 2 bases and J gave up 5 bases, with 4 bases separating them. The CDR3 region is CASSPGDEQYF. The CDR3 bases are TGTGCCAGCTCACCAGGGGACGAGCAGTACTTC.

The chain employs TRBV30 and TRBJ1-2; D is undetermined. This CDR3 is built from 14 residues. V was cut by 1 base and J by 4 bases, with 13 bases left in between. Germline lookup yields CDR1 GTSNPN and CDR2 SVGIG (reference sequence). Here the CDR3 reads CAWSETPGGYGYTF. As DNA, the CDR3 is TGTGCCTGGAGTGAAACTCCCGGAGGCTATGGCTACACCTTC.

This clone was detected only a few times. The CDR3 nucleotides are TGCAGCGTTGAGACTAGCGGCCTCACAGATACGCAGTATTTT. Protein product: CSVETSGLTDTQYF. The chain is built from TRBV29-1 and TRBJ2-3, with 9 bases that match TRBD2. The junction had 3 bases not matched to a gene; V was cut back by 3 bases and J by 2 bases. Looked up from germline, CDR1 is SQVTM and CDR2 is ANQGSEA. The CDR3 extends over 14 amino acids.

The rearrangement links TRBV6-1 to TRBJ2-2; a weak D match, TRBD2 (6 bases). CDR3 length: 15 residues. Trimming cost V 7 bases and J 7 bases, with 19 bases left between them. Germline lookup yields CDR1 MNHNS and CDR2 SASEGT. The DNA of the CDR3 is TGTGCCAGCATCACGCCGGCGGGGCTTGACGGGGAGCTGTTTTTT. Its translation is CASITPAGLDGELFF.

This clone was seen only a few times. The V gene is TRBV10-3, the J gene TRBJ1-1; D not certain. The CDR3 length is 13 residues. V was shortened by 5 bases and J by 3 bases, with 10 bases between the two germline ends. Germline lookup yields CDR1 ENHRY and CDR2 SYGVKD. This CDR3 reads CAISRASDTEAFF. Here the CDR3 DNA reads TGTGCCATCAGTCGTGCCTCCGACACTGAAGCTTTCTTT.

The rearrangement joins TRBV25-1 to TRBJ2-3, with D perhaps TRBD2 (6 bases). CDR3 length: 14 amino acids. Germline CDR1 reads MGHDK; CDR2 reads SYGVNS. The V and J ends lost 3 bases and 4 bases respectively, with 11 bases between them. CDR3 in amino acids: CASSDLRGADTQYF. CDR3 nucleotide sequence: TGTGCCAGCAGTGACCTACGCGGGGCAGATACGCAGTATTTT. Drawing the rest from reference TRBV25-1 and TRBJ2-3, the complete variable domain is EADIYQTPRYLVIGTGKKITLECSQTMGHDKMYWYQQDPGMELHLIHYSYGVNSTEKGDLSSESTVSRIRTEHFPLTLESARPSHTSQYLCASSDLRGADTQYFGPGTRLTVL.

V and J are TRBV25-1 and TRBJ2-5; D perhaps matches TRBD2 (5 bases). This CDR3 region has 15 residues. The germline V and J ends were trimmed by 6 bases and 5 bases, with 19 bases remaining between them. Looked up from germline, CDR1 is MGHDK and CDR2 is SYGVNS. CDR3 region: CASRFGGSSGETQYF. The CDR3 region has the DNA TGTGCCAGCAGGTTTGGAGGATCCTCGGGGGAGACCCAGTACTTC.

This chain uses TRBV29-1 with TRBJ2-3, with D unclear. There are 12 residues in the CDR3. Trimming removed 0 bases at V and 3 bases at J, with 4 bases between. Germline CDR1 SQVTM, CDR2 ANQGSEA. This CDR3 reads CSVEETTDTQYF. CDR3 DNA: TGCAGCGTTGAAGAGACGACAGATACGCAGTATTTT.

The J gene is TRBJ2-5, the V gene TRBV5-1, with D perhaps being TRBD1 or TRBD2 (5 bases each). The germline gives CDR1 SGHRS, CDR2 YFSETQ. The V gene lost 0 bases and the J gene lost 5 bases, with 14 bases spanning the gap. The CDR3 covers 15 residues. CDR3 nucleotide sequence: TGCGCCAGCAGCTTGGGGGGACCCCGAGCGGAGACCCAGTACTTC. Translating gives CASSLGGPRAETQYF. The full variable domain, rest sourced from reference TRBV5-1 and TRBJ2-5, is KAGVTQTPRYLIKTRGQQVTLSCSPISGHRSVSWYQQTPGQGLQFLFEYFSETQRNKGNFPGRFSGRQFSNSRSEMNVSTLELGDSALYLCASSLGGPRAETQYFGPGTRLLVL.

V is TRBV6-5 and J is TRBJ1-5; no definite D call. Trimming stripped 2 bases from V and 6 bases from J, with 8 bases between. CDR1 and CDR2 from the germline V gene are MNHEY and SVGAGI. The CDR3 covers 13 residues. As DNA, the CDR3 is TGTGCCAGCAGTTACACGGGTATTCAGCCCCAGCATTTT. Translated: CASSYTGIQPQHF.

This clone was found a few times. The J gene is TRBJ2-1, the V gene TRBV5-1; D may match TRBD1 or TRBD2 (5 bases each). The CDR3 length is 16 residues. Trimming shortened V by 4 bases and J by 0 bases, and 14 bases separated the two germline ends. Germline loops: CDR1 SGHRS, CDR2 YFSETQ. CDR3 sequence: CASSQTPGGSYNEQFF. For the CDR3, the DNA is TGCGCCAGCAGCCAGACACCTGGGGGCTCCTACAATGAGCAGTTCTTC.

This clone was seen only once. The V gene is TRBV29-1, the J gene TRBJ2-7, with D possibly being TRBD1 (5 bases). Trimming removed 5 bases from V and 2 bases from J, with 13 bases in between. The CDR3 has 13 residues. The germline gives CDR1 SQVTM, CDR2 ANQGSEA. The CDR3 nucleotides read TGCAGCGTTCGGACAACCCAAGCCTACGAGCAGTACTTC. It specifies CSVRTTQAYEQYF.

V and J are TRBV7-9 and TRBJ2-3; 10 bases line up with TRBD1. Germline V CDR1 and CDR2: SEHNR, FQNEAQ (reference sequence). The CDR3 contains 15 residues. Trimming at V came to 5 bases and at J to 6 bases, leaving 8 bases not matched to a gene. The CDR3 loop is CASSPDRGQWDTQYF. In nucleotides, the CDR3 is TGTGCCAGCAGCCCAGACAGGGGGCAATGGGATACGCAGTATTTT.

In this sample, this clone turned up once. The J gene is TRBJ2-7, the V gene TRBV13; 8 nucleotides line up with TRBD2. The CDR3 is 15 amino acids. CDR1 is PRHDT, CDR2 FYEKMQ, per germline (reference sequence). Trimming removed 5 bases from V and 4 bases from J; junction bases left unmatched: 10. In DNA form, the CDR3 reads TGTGCCAGCAGCCGCACCGGGACTAGAAGATACGAGCAGTACTTC. Protein sequence: CASSRTGTRRYEQYF.

The chain carries TRBV29-1 and TRBJ1-1, with 7 bases matching TRBD1. Germline V CDR1 and CDR2: SQVTM, ANQGSEA. The junction had 10 bases not matched to a gene; V was cut back by 6 bases and J by 0 bases. The CDR3 extends over 15 amino acids. The CDR3 loop reads CSVGERTGLNTEAFF. DNA of the CDR3: TGCAGCGTCGGGGAACGGACAGGTCTGAACACTGAAGCTTTCTTT.

This chain uses TRBV5-1 with TRBJ1-1, with D hard to call. The V gene lost 7 bases and the J gene lost 4 bases, with 23 bases spanning the gap. Germline CDR1 is SGHRS and CDR2 is YFSETQ. The CDR3 spans 16 residues. The CDR3 coding sequence is TGCGCCAGCGGATTTAACCCGATTGGTTCGGGCACTGAAGCTTTCTTT. Its translation: CASGFNPIGSGTEAFF.

This clone has a handful of counts. This rearrangement joins TRBV5-1 to TRBJ2-5; D is uncertain. With 5 bases removed from V and 5 bases from J, the gap between germline ends came to 13 bases. Germline V gene sequence: CDR1 SGHRS, CDR2 YFSETQ. The CDR3 extends over 13 amino acids. CDR3 loop: CASSVSPRETQYF. CDR3 nucleotides: TGCGCCAGCAGTGTATCGCCACGTGAGACCCAGTACTTC.

The V call is TRBV7-3, the J call TRBJ1-1; D is unresolved. Trimming cost V 3 bases and J 3 bases, with 8 bases left between them. The CDR3 contains 13 residues. CDR1 is SGHTA and CDR2 is FQGTGA in the germline V gene. The CDR3 protein is CASSFSQDTEAFF. CDR3 in DNA: TGTGCCAGCAGCTTTTCCCAGGACACTGAAGCTTTCTTT.

This clone was observed at least ten times. The chain couples TRBV2 to TRBJ1-2; D is unresolved. The V and J ends lost 2 bases and 3 bases respectively, with 7 bases between them. Germline V gene data show CDR1 as SNHLY and CDR2 as FYNNEI. The CDR3 is 13 residues long. CDR3 nucleotides: TGTGCCAGCAGTGAACGGCGGGACTATGGCTACACCTTC. Protein sequence: CASSERRDYGYTF.